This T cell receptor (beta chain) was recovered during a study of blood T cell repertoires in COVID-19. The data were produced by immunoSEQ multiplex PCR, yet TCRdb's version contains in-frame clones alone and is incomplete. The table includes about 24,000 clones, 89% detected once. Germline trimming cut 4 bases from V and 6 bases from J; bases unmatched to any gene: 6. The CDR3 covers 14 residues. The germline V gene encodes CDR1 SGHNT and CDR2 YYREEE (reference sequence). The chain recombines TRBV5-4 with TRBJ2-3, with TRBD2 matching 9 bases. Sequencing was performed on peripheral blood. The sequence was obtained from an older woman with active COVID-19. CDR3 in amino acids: CASSRGGAGDTQYF. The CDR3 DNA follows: TGTGCCAGCAGCCGCGGGGGGGCGGGGGATACGCAGTATTTT.